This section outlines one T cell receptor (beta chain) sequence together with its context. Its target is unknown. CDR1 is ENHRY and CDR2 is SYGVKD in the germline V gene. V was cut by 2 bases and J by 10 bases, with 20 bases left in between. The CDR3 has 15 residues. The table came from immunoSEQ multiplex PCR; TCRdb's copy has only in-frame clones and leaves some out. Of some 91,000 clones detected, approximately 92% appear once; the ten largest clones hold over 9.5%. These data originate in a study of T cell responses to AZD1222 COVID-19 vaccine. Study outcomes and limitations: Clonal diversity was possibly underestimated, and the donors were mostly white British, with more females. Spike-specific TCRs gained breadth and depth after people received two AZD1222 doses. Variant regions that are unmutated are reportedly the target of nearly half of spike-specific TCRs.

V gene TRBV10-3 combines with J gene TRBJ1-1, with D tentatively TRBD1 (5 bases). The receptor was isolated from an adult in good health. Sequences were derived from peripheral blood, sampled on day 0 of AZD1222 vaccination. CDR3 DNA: TGTGCCATCAGTGAGGGGCAGGAGAAGCGGGGGGTAGCTTTCTTT. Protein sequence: CAISEGQEKRGVAFF.